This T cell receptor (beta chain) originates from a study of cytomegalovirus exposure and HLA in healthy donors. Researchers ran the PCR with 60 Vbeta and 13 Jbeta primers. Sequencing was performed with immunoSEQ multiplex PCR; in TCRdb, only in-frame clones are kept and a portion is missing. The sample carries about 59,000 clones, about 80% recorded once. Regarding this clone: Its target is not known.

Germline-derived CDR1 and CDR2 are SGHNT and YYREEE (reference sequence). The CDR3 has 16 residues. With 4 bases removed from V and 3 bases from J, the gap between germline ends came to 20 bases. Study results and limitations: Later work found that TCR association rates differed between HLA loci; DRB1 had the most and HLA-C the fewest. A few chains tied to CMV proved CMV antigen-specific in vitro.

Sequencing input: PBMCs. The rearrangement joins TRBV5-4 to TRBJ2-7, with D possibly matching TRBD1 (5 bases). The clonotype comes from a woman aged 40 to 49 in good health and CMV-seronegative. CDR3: CASSRGTGSMLYEQYF. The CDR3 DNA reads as TGTGCCAGCAGCAGGGGTACAGGAAGCATGCTCTACGAGCAGTACTTC. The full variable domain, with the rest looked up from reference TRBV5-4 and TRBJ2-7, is ETGVTQSPTHLIKTRGQQVTLRCSSQSGHNTVSWYQQALGQGPQFIFQYYREEENGRGNFPPRFSGLQFPNYSSELNVNALELDDSALYLCASSRGTGSMLYEQYFGPGTRLTVT.